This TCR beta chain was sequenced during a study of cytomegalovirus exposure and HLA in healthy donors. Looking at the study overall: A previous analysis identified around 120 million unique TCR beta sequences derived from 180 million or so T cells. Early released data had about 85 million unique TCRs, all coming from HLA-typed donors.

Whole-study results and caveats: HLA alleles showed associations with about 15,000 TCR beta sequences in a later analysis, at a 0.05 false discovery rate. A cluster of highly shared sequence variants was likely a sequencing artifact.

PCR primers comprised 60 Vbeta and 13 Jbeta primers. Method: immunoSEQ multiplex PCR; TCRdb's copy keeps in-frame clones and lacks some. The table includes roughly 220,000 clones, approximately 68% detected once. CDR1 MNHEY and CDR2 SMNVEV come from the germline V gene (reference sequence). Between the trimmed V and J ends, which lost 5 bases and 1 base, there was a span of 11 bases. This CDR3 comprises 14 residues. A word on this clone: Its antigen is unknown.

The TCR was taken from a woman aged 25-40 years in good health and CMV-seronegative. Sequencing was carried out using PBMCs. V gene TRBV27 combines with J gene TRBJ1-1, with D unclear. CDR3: CASSRLPGNTEAFF. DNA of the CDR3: TGTGCCAGCAGTAGACTACCCGGGAACACTGAAGCTTTCTTT.